The sequence of this TCR beta chain was determined in a study of blood T cell repertoires in COVID-19 (dated by TCRdb to between 2020 and 2021). As for the study more broadly: Samples from collaborators originated in the United States, Italy and Spain and spanned both the acute and convalescent phases of COVID-19. The repertoires were released in a freely available public database intended as a resource for research on the immune response to SARS-CoV-2. The samples were drawn from the first 160 participants of the ongoing ImmuneRACE study and from over 950 subjects provided by 6 global collaborators. The sample metadata nearly always contained a de-identified subject ID, COVID-19 status, age in years and sex. Where HLA class I and class II types were available, the types were taken from metadata supplied by the sample provider, not from assay-based typing. The material from the prospective study consisted of cDNA or gDNA derived from T cells, B-cell-depleted T cells, or PBMCs. Subjects who had been exposed to COVID-19, were actively infected with it, or had recovered from it provided the deeply sampled blood TCRbeta repertoires that made up the dataset.

Paper-wide results and their limitations: The amount of clinical and demographic metadata varied by source and participant and was provided uncurated.

The immunoSEQ Assay, a bias-controlled multiplex PCR, was used to amplify TCRbeta CDR3 regions from genomic DNA. As for the authors' bioinformatics: The number of nucleated cells in each sample was estimated from the amplification of reference gene primers within the assay. To quantify the absolute abundance of each unique TCRbeta CDR3 rearrangement, sequence reads were collapsed and filtered. Productive Simpson clonality was computed per sample as the square root of Simpson's diversity index over productive rearrangements. TCRdb took over this immuneACCESS table, retaining in-frame rearrangements with V and J assigned. Such tables are incomplete; in checked studies, under half of the missing clones stem from an unresolved V gene, and the remainder is unexplained. The D gene and trimming were derived from the DNA, and the V and J assignments and clone size from that table. Counted in this sample were roughly 87,000 clones; around three quarters of them appeared once. Around 4% of the sample is taken by the ten largest.

Taken from the germline V gene, the CDR1 and CDR2 loops are SGDLS and YYNGEE. The CDR3 covers 15 residues, taking in both the cysteine and the phenylalanine. Only the CDR3 portion is preserved as DNA: 45 bases, with reading frame beginning at the first base. The trim is 4 bases for V and 6 bases for J, with a gap of 20 bases between the germline ends. As to this clone: The specificity of this receptor is unknown. Within one base of it there is no much larger clone, and no base qualities were kept.

Each collaborating institution followed its own protocols to collect whole blood in K2EDTA tubes. Collaborator samples were shipped for TCRbeta analysis as frozen whole blood, isolated PBMCs, or DNA extracted from either sample type. The V and J segments used are TRBV9 and TRBJ2-7; perhaps TRBD2 is the D gene, with 8 bases matching. Sequenced material: peripheral blood. This clonotype originated in a woman between 50 and 59 years old with acute or convalescent COVID-19. The CDR3: CASSIGGDRSSEQYF. The DNA sequence is TGTGCCAGCAGCATCGGGGGGGACAGATCGTCCGAGCAGTACTTC.